This entry is about one T cell receptor beta chain. Antigen specificity is unknown. Here immunoSEQ multiplex PCR was the method, and the copy in TCRdb shows in-frame clones only, minus some. The sample has hundreds of thousands of clones, around 82% seen once. This sample is drawn from a study of Tregs in tolerant kidney transplant recipients. Findings and limits, study-wide: This study did not directly address biological reproducibility.

Germline values: CDR1 SGHVS, CDR2 FQNEAQ. CDR3 length: 14 amino acids. The germline V and J ends were trimmed by 3 bases and 5 bases, with 13 bases remaining between them. The clonotype was recovered from a human donor in good health. J is TRBJ1-1 and V is TRBV7-8; the D gene is possibly TRBD1 (6 bases). The sample consisted of CD4+ T cells from blood. CDR3 nucleotide sequence: TGTGCCAGCAGCTTTGGGGGGCGTAGGACTGAAGCTTTCTTT. It specifies CASSFGGRRTEAFF.